What follows is one TCR beta chain and its context. Its target is not known. Via MiXCR, TCRdb re-called the reads, giving one row per CDR3 protein. The repertoire includes 60,000 to 70,000 distinct CDR3 sequences, about 69% of them detected once, and about 7.3% sits in the top ten. The data stem from a study of type 1 regulatory T cells. The overall study: T-allo10 is a Tr1-enriched, alloantigen-specific CD4 T cell product made in vitro.

The germline CDR1 and CDR2 sequences are SGHTA and FQGNSA. The germline V and J ends were trimmed by 5 bases and 0 bases, with 8 bases remaining between them. The CDR3 is made up of 14 amino acids. The graft donor-derived T-allo10 cells reportedly recognize host alloantigens, are anergic, and suppress alloantigen-specifically. This clonotype was sampled from a human donor in good health. The sequencing input was cultured T cells, either the whole culture or a sorted T cell fraction (not recorded which). Subset specified: Tr1-enriched cell product generated in vitro against host alloantigens. The rearrangement joins TRBV7-2 to TRBJ1-3; D remains unclear. The CDR3 loop reads CASSPGLSGNTIYF. In DNA, the CDR3 is TGTGCCAGCAGCCCCGGCCTCTCTGGAAACACCATATATTTT.